The 5 T cell receptor beta chains below were found in one sample sequenced in a study of blood T cell repertoires in COVID-19. The protocol was immunoSEQ multiplex PCR, while the TCRdb copy is restricted to in-frame clones and leaves out a portion. This sample carries about 110,000 clones, 76% of them seen once, and the ten largest clones take approximately 3.9%. Input material: peripheral blood. Source of these receptors: an elderly woman with acute or convalescent COVID-19.

This clone was seen ten or more times. The rearrangement joins TRBV7-9 to TRBJ2-7, with D uncertain. In germline, CDR1 is SEHNR, CDR2 FQNEAQ (reference sequence). V was trimmed by 5 bases and J by 2 bases, leaving 7 bases between them. This CDR3 spans 12 amino acids. The CDR3: CASSQTPYEQYF. In nucleotides, the CDR3 is TGTGCCAGCAGCCAAACACCCTACGAGCAGTACTTC. The full variable domain, with the rest looked up from reference TRBV7-9 and TRBJ2-7, is DTGVSQNPRHKITKRGQNVTFRCDPISEHNRLYWYRQTLGQGPEFLTYFQNEAQLEKSRLLSDRFSAERPKGSFSTLEIQRTEQGDSAMYLCASSQTPYEQYFGPGTRLTVT.

The rearrangement uses TRBV3-1 (or the pseudogene TRBV3-2) and TRBJ2-3; D not certain. V was cut by 2 bases and J by 4 bases, with 7 bases left in between. This CDR3 is 13 amino acids long. Germline CDR1 and CDR2: LGHDT and YNNKEL (reference sequence). Here the CDR3 reads CASSQPGPDTQYF. For the CDR3, the DNA is TGTGCCAGCAGCCAACCAGGCCCAGATACGCAGTATTTT.

The chain is built from TRBV5-1 and TRBJ1-1, with 9 bases lining up with TRBD1. The CDR3 is 13 residues long. Germline values: CDR1 SGHRS, CDR2 YFSETQ. V lost 7 bases, J lost 4 bases, and 5 bases stayed unmatched. DNA of the CDR3: TGCGCCAGCCGGACACAGGGGGCCACTGAAGCTTTCTTT. Translation gives CASRTQGATEAFF. The whole variable domain, remainder taken from reference TRBV5-1 and TRBJ1-1, is KAGVTQTPRYLIKTRGQQVTLSCSPISGHRSVSWYQQTPGQGLQFLFEYFSETQRNKGNFPGRFSGRQFSNSRSEMNVSTLELGDSALYLCASRTQGATEAFFGQGTRLTVV.

The V call is TRBV28, the J call TRBJ2-1, with TRBD1 matching 8 bases. Germline CDR1 reads MDHEN; CDR2 reads SYDVKM. The CDR3 consists of 15 residues. V lost 5 bases, J lost 3 bases, and 6 bases stayed unmatched. In nucleotides, the CDR3 is TGTGCCAGCAGTCTAACCGACAGGGGCTACAATGAGCAGTTCTTC. The encoded protein is CASSLTDRGYNEQFF.

The V call is TRBV18, the J call TRBJ1-3, with D hard to call. CDR3 length: 16 residues. CDR1 KGHSH and CDR2 LQKENI come from the germline V gene. V shed 4 bases and J shed 4 bases, with 17 bases lying between them. DNA of the CDR3: TGTGCCAGCTCACTGTCCGCGGGTCAAGGAGGAAACACCATATATTTT. It codes for CASSLSAGQGGNTIYF.